This passage covers 21 T cell receptor beta chains from one sample sequenced in a study of blood T cell repertoires in COVID-19 (TCRdb year 2020). The library was generated by the immunoSEQ multiplex PCR assay. The table was pulled from immuneACCESS by TCRdb, which kept in-frame rearrangements only. Such tables lose some clones; where checked, under half of the loss comes from unresolved V genes, and the rest has no known cause. The sample table contains 130,000 to 150,000 clones; only one count was recorded for 81% of them. Together, the top ten hold roughly 8% of the sample. Sequencing was carried out using peripheral blood. Receptors were obtained from a human donor with acute or convalescent COVID-19. The donor label of this sample is uncertain.

The chain links TRBV27 to TRBJ1-2, with 9 bases that match TRBD1. The CDR3 consists of 15 residues. Trimming took 8 bases from V and 6 from J; bases not matched to a gene: 13. CDR1 is MNHEY and CDR2 is SMNVEV in the germline V gene (reference sequence). CDR3 region: CASWEPGQGVDGYTF. Here the CDR3 DNA reads TGTGCCAGCTGGGAACCGGGACAGGGAGTGGATGGCTACACCTTC.

The chain links TRBV7-3 to TRBJ1-3; D gene unclear. CDR1 and CDR2 from the germline V gene are SGHTA and FQGTGA. The CDR3 has 19 residues. Deletions cut 5 bases from V and 2 bases from J, with 25 bases between. CDR3 in amino acids: CASSPQAKDYNRAGNTIYF. The CDR3 DNA reads TGTGCCAGCAGCCCACAAGCGAAGGACTACAATAGAGCTGGAAACACCATATATTTT. Together with reference TRBV7-3 and TRBJ1-3, the CDR3 gives the full variable domain: GAGVSQTPSNKVTEKGKYVELRCDPISGHTALYWYRQSLGQGPEFLIYFQGTGAADDSGLPNDRFFAVRPEGSVSTLKIQRTERGDSAVYLCASSPQAKDYNRAGNTIYFGEGSWLTVV.

This clone was recorded once. This chain joins TRBV5-8 and TRBJ1-5; D is undetermined. The germline V and J ends were trimmed by 5 bases and 0 bases, with 21 bases remaining between them. The CDR3 covers 18 residues. In germline, CDR1 is SGHTS, CDR2 YDEGEE. The CDR3 protein is CASRLPGRAGGSNQPQHF. In DNA form, the CDR3 reads TGTGCCAGCAGACTTCCGGGGAGGGCTGGAGGTAGCAATCAGCCCCAGCATTTT. The full variable domain, in which reference TRBV5-8 and TRBJ1-5 provide the parts outside the CDR3, is EAGVTQSPTHLIKTRGQQATLRCSPISGHTSVYWYQQALGLGLQFLLWYDEGEERNRGNFPPRFSGRQFPNYSSELNVNALELEDSALYLCASRLPGRAGGSNQPQHFGDGTRLSIL.

This clone showed up just once. The chain employs TRBV11-2 and TRBJ2-4, with 8 bases fitting TRBD1. With 0 bases clipped from V and 7 bases from J, the junction kept 11 bases outside the gene matches. The CDR3 is 17 residues long. In germline, CDR1 is SGHAT, CDR2 FQNNGV. The CDR3 spells CASSLDLVDRVRNIQYF. DNA for the CDR3: TGTGCCAGCAGCTTAGATCTGGTGGACAGGGTGAGGAACATTCAGTACTTC.

The table lists this clone with a count of one. The CDR3 loop reads CASSPWDRYGYGYTF. CDR3 DNA sequence: TGTGCCAGCTCACCCTGGGACAGGTACGGCTATGGCTACACCTTC. The rearrangement joins TRBV18 to TRBJ1-2, with 8 bases matching TRBD1. The CDR3 is made up of 15 amino acids. Trimming at V came to 3 bases and at J to 4 bases, leaving 7 bases not matched to a gene. CDR1 and CDR2 from the germline V gene are KGHSH and LQKENI.

The chain combines TRBV18 with TRBJ2-7, with D unclear. The CDR3 sequence is 12 residues long. Trimming took 4 bases from V and 4 from J, leaving 8 bases between them. Germline V lookup: CDR1 KGHSH, CDR2 LQKENI. The CDR3 nucleotides read TGTGCCAGCTCACTCGAAGAGTACGAGCAGTACTTC. Its protein is CASSLEEYEQYF.

V and J are TRBV4-1 and TRBJ1-6; possible D gene TRBD1, 6 bases. Deletions cut 1 base from V and 7 bases from J, with 14 bases between. This CDR3 region has 16 residues. From germline, CDR1 is MGHRA and CDR2 YSYEKL. CDR3 coding DNA: TGCGCCAGCAGCCAAGGATTTTCAGGGGTAAATTCACCCCTCCACTTT. It translates to CASSQGFSGVNSPLHF.

The CDR3 sequence: CASSPRQKGYTEAFF. The DNA for the CDR3 is TGTGCCAGTAGTCCCAGACAGAAAGGATACACTGAAGCTTTCTTT. The V and J genes are TRBV19 and TRBJ1-1; TRBD1 might be the D (5 bases). V dropped 5 bases and J dropped 3 bases, with 16 bases sitting between them. This CDR3 spans 15 amino acids. CDR1 is LNHDA, CDR2 SQIVND, per germline (reference sequence).

The rearrangement joins TRBV2 to TRBJ1-1, with TRBD1 identical over 7 bases. The CDR3 is 14 amino acids. Germline V CDR1 and CDR2: SNHLY, FYNNEI. The trim removed 7 bases at V and 4 bases at J, leaving 9 bases unmatched. The CDR3 here is CASNGIQGGTEAFF. The CDR3 nucleotides read TGTGCCAGCAATGGAATCCAGGGGGGCACTGAAGCTTTCTTT.

This clone is a singleton in its sample. The V and J genes are TRBV2 and TRBJ1-1, with D tentatively TRBD1 (6 bases). Germline V gene lookup returns CDR1 SNHLY and CDR2 FYNNEI. Trimming removed 3 bases at V and 3 bases at J, with 14 bases between. The CDR3 is 15 amino acids. CDR3 coding DNA: TGTGCCAGCAGTGATCCAACGACAGGAGACACTGAAGCTTTCTTT. Its protein product is CASSDPTTGDTEAFF.

This chain uses TRBV5-1 with TRBJ1-2; D uncertain. Germline CDR1 reads SGHRS; CDR2 reads YFSETQ. The CDR3 runs to 15 residues. The V end lost 0 bases, the J end lost 4 bases, and 13 bases lay between the germline ends. CDR3 sequence: CASSLGGGEVYGYTF. The CDR3 region has the DNA TGCGCCAGCAGCTTGGGTGGAGGCGAAGTCTATGGCTACACCTTC.

J is TRBJ1-6 and V is TRBV5-1; 10 positions match TRBD1. The CDR3 length is 14 residues. V was clipped by 9 bases and J by 4 bases; unmatched bases: 4. Germline values: CDR1 SGHRS, CDR2 YFSETQ. The CDR3, as DNA: TGCGCCACTCGGGGACAGGGGTATAATTCACCCCTCCACTTT. Encoded protein: CATRGQGYNSPLHF.

This chain uses TRBV3-1 (or the pseudogene TRBV3-2) with TRBJ2-2; 7 positions agree with TRBD2. The J segment lost 1 base and the V segment lost 6 bases, leaving 8 bases of the junction unmatched. The CDR3 length is 16 residues. The V gene's germline CDR1 is LGHDT and CDR2 YNNKEL (reference sequence). The CDR3 coding sequence is TGTGCCAGCAGACCGGCCTCGGGGGGGAACACCGGGGAGCTGTTTTTT. Translation: CASRPASGGNTGELFF.

The chain recombines TRBV11-2 with TRBJ2-7, with a weak D call TRBD2 (5 bases). The CDR3 runs to 14 residues. Looked up from germline, CDR1 is SGHAT and CDR2 is FQNNGV. Between the trimmed V and J ends, which lost 4 bases and 4 bases, there was a span of 14 bases. This CDR3 reads CASSSTSPGYEQYF. The CDR3 DNA reads as TGTGCCAGCAGCTCGACCTCCCCGGGGTACGAGCAGTACTTC.

This chain joins TRBV9 and TRBJ1-6; 9 bases are a match to TRBD1. The germline V gene encodes CDR1 SGDLS and CDR2 YYNGEE. The CDR3 spans 14 residues. The J segment lost 9 bases and the V segment lost 6 bases, leaving 7 bases of the junction unmatched. The chain's CDR3 is CASTPDRGSSPLHF. Written as DNA, the CDR3 is TGTGCCAGCACCCCGGACAGGGGTTCTTCACCCCTCCACTTT.

V usage is TRBV7-2 and J usage is TRBJ2-4; 8 bases map to TRBD1. CDR1 and CDR2 (germline): SGHTA, FQGNSA. Germline trimming cut 4 bases from V and 2 bases from J; bases unmatched to any gene: 7. The length of the CDR3 is 16 residues. The CDR3 DNA sequence: TGTGCCAGCAGCTCGATAACAGGGGGTCCCAAAAACATTCAGTACTTC. Amino acids: CASSSITGGPKNIQYF.

This clone was seen a few times. This chain connects TRBV5-1 to TRBJ2-1; a weak D match, TRBD2 (6 bases). CDR3 length: 16 residues. In germline, CDR1 is SGHRS, CDR2 YFSETQ. Between the trimmed V and J ends, which lost 4 bases and 9 bases, there was a span of 23 bases. CDR3 bases: TGCGCCAGCAGCCCTGGACCGCGGGGTGGTAAAACTGAGCAGTTCTTC. Its protein product is CASSPGPRGGKTEQFF.

The rearrangement links TRBV9 to TRBJ1-2, with D possibly being TRBD1 (5 bases). V was clipped by 3 bases and J by 1 base, with 13 bases between them. Germline V CDR1 and CDR2: SGDLS, YYNGEE. The CDR3 is made up of 15 amino acids. The DNA for the CDR3 is TGTGCCAGCAGCGCCCTCGGACACTTTAACTATGGCTACACCTTC. Translation gives CASSALGHFNYGYTF.

The chain is built from TRBV5-1 and TRBJ1-1; no definite D call. Germline V gene lookup returns CDR1 SGHRS and CDR2 YFSETQ. V shed 1 base and J shed 7 bases, with 14 bases lying between them. This CDR3 contains 14 residues. The CDR3 reads CASSLFVTGNEAFF. CDR3 nucleotide sequence: TGCGCCAGCAGCTTGTTCGTTACGGGGAATGAAGCTTTCTTT. The variable domain in full, with the rest retrieved from reference TRBV5-1 and TRBJ1-1, is KAGVTQTPRYLIKTRGQQVTLSCSPISGHRSVSWYQQTPGQGLQFLFEYFSETQRNKGNFPGRFSGRQFSNSRSEMNVSTLELGDSALYLCASSLFVTGNEAFFGQGTRLTVV.

This chain connects TRBV7-2 to TRBJ1-5, with D possibly matching TRBD1 (5 bases). V shed 5 bases and J shed 1 base, with 12 bases lying between them. This CDR3 comprises 15 residues. Looked up from germline, CDR1 is SGHTA and CDR2 is FQGNSA. The CDR3 nucleotides are TGTGCCAGCAGCCGGGACTTCAGGAGCAATCAGCCCCAGCATTTT. Translating gives CASSRDFRSNQPQHF.

The chain employs TRBV6-4 and TRBJ2-1, with D perhaps matching TRBD1 (5 bases). CDR3 length: 15 amino acids. Germline CDR1 reads MRHNA; CDR2 reads SNTAGT. V was clipped by 2 bases and J by 0 bases, with 8 bases between them. The CDR3 region has the DNA TGTGCCAGCAGTGACACCGACAGCTCCTACAATGAGCAGTTCTTC. The encoded protein is CASSDTDSSYNEQFF.